Following are 7 T cell receptor beta chains from one sample sequenced in a study of cytomegalovirus exposure and HLA in healthy donors. Libraries were prepared by immunoSEQ multiplex PCR; TCRdb keeps only in-frame clonotypes and omits some of them. Here the sample spans a few hundred thousand clones, about 90% being singletons. Sequencing was done on a sample of PBMCs. All receptors derive from a woman aged 18-29 years in good health and CMV-seronegative.

On this clone: This sample includes further DNA sequences coding for the same CDR3. The gene calls are TRBV18 and TRBJ2-5; D is possibly TRBD1 (5 bases). The CDR3 is made up of 12 amino acids. Germline V gives CDR1 KGHSH, CDR2 LQKENI. Between the trimmed V and J ends, which lost 1 base and 5 bases, there was a span of 5 bases. For the CDR3, the DNA is TGTGCCAGCTCACCACGGGGCGAGACCCAGTACTTC. Translating it yields CASSPRGETQYF.

J is TRBJ2-5 and V is TRBV27; D is possibly TRBD2 (6 bases). CDR1 and CDR2 (germline): MNHEY, SMNVEV (reference sequence). This CDR3 comprises 15 residues. Trimming took 3 bases from V and 3 from J, leaving 14 bases between them. This CDR3 reads CASSLFGGTEETQYF. CDR3 DNA sequence: TGTGCCAGCAGTTTGTTTGGGGGGACGGAAGAGACCCAGTACTTC.

Only one count was recorded for this clone. CDR3 residues: CASSPGQGYFNEQFF. CDR3 bases: TGTGCCAGCAGCCCGGGACAGGGGTATTTCAATGAGCAGTTCTTC. This rearrangement joins TRBV11-2 to TRBJ2-1; TRBD1 agrees at 10 bases. Germline-derived CDR1 and CDR2 are SGHAT and FQNNGV. Losses at the gene ends were 5 bases for V and 6 bases for J; bases not matched to a gene: 7. This CDR3 has 15 amino acids.

V is TRBV7-2 and J is TRBJ2-3, with TRBD2 as a possible D gene (5 bases). The germline V gene has CDR1 SGHTA and CDR2 FQGNSA. The CDR3 runs 13 residues. Trimming took 4 bases from V and 5 from J, leaving 10 bases between them. The CDR3 here is CASSSPRGDTQYF. CDR3 in DNA: TGTGCCAGCAGCTCTCCACGGGGAGATACGCAGTATTTT.

This clone showed up just a few times. This chain joins TRBV29-1 and TRBJ2-5; 11 nucleotides match TRBD1. Per germline, CDR1 SQVTM and CDR2 ANQGSEA. The CDR3 has 12 amino acids. After removal of 6 bases from V and 5 bases from J, the junction contained 2 bases not matched to a gene. CDR3 DNA sequence: TGCAGCGTGGACAGGGGGCGGGAGACCCAGTACTTC. Translating it yields CSVDRGRETQYF. Full variable domain (remainder filled in from reference TRBV29-1 and TRBJ2-5): SAVISQKPSRDICQRGTSLTIQCQVDSQVTMMFWYRQQPGQSLTLIATANQGSEATYESGFVIDKFPISRPNLTFSTLTVSNMSPEDSSIYLCSVDRGRETQYFGPGTRLLVL.

This chain links TRBV6-5 with TRBJ2-5, with D perhaps matching TRBD1 (6 bases). This CDR3 has 16 amino acids. Trimming left V 2 bases short and J 2 bases short, with 15 bases between. Germline-derived CDR1 and CDR2 are MNHEY and SVGAGI. The CDR3 loop is CASSYTTGPIQETQYF. In DNA form, the CDR3 reads TGTGCCAGCAGTTACACAACAGGGCCAATACAAGAGACCCAGTACTTC.

The J gene is TRBJ1-4, the V gene TRBV6-1; D is unclear. Germline CDR1 is MNHNS and CDR2 is SASEGT. This CDR3 contains 16 residues. V was clipped by 4 bases and J by 6 bases, with 18 bases between them. CDR3 residues: CASSAPPRGRYEKLFF. The CDR3 DNA follows: TGTGCCAGCAGTGCTCCCCCCCGGGGAAGGTATGAAAAACTGTTTTTT.